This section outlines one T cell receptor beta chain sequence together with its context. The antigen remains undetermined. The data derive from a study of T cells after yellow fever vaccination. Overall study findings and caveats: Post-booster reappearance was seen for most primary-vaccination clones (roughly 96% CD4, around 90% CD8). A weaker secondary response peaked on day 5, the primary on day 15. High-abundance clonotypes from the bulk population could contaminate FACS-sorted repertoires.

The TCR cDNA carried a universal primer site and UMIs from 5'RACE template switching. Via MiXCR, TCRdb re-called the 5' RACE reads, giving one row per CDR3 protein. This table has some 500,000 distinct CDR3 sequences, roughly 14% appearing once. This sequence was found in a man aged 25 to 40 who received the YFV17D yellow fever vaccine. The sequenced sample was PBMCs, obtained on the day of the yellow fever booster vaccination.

CDR3 sequence: CASSYEQGSYEQYF. The CDR3 nucleotides are TGTGCCAGCAGTTACGAGCAGGGTAGCTACGAGCAGTACTTC. This sequence joins TRBV6-2 or TRBV6-3 and TRBJ2-7, with D maybe TRBD1 (5 bases). V was cut by 2 bases and J by 3 bases, with 11 bases left in between. The CDR3 spans 14 residues. CDR1 and CDR2 from the germline V gene are MNHEY and SVGEGT.